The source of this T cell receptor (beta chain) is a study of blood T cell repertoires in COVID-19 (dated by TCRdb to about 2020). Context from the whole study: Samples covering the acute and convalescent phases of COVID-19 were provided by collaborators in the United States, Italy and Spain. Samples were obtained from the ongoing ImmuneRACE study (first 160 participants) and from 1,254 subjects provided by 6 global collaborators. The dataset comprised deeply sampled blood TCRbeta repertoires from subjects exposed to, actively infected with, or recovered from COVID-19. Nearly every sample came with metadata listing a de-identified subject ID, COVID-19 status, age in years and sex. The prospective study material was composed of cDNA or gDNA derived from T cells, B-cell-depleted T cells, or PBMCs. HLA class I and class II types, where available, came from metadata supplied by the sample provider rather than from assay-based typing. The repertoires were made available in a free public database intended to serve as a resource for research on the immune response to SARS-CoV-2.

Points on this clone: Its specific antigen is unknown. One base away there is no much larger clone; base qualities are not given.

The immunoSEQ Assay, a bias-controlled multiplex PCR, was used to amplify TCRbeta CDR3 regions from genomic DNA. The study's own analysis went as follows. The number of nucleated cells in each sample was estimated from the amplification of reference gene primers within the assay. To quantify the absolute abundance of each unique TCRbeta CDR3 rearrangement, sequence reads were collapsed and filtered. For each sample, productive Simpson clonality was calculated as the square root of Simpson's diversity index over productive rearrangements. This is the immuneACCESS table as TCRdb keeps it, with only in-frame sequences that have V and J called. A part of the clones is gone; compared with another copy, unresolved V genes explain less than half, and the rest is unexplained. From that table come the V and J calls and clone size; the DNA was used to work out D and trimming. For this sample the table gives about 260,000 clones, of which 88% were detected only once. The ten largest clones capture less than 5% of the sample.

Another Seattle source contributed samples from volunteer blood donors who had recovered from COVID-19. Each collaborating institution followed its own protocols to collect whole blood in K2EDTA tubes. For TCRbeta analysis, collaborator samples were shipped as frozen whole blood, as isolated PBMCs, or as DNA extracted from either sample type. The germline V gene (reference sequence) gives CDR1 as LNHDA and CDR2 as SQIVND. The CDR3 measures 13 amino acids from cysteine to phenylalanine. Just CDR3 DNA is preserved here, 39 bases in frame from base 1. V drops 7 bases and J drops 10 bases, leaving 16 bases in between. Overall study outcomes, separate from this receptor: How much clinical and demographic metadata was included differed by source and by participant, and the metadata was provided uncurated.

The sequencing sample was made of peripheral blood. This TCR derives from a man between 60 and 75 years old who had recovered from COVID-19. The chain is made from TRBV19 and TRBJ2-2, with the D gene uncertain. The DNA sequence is TGTGCCAGTATGAAGGCCAGGTTCGAGGAGCTGTTTTTT. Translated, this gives CASMKARFEELFF.